This TCR beta chain was documented in a study of cytomegalovirus exposure and HLA in healthy donors. The repertoire was sequenced with immunoSEQ multiplex PCR; TCRdb's copy has only in-frame clones and lacks some. This repertoire shows tens of thousands of clones, under 95% found once; its top ten account for around 2.1%. Findings of the study overall: Usually a TCR sequence was rare, but some public TCRs were found in many donors. The study labeled 150 to 200 TCR beta chains cytomegalovirus-associated.

Trimming took 5 bases from V and 1 from J, leaving 11 bases between them. From germline, CDR1 is MNHEY and CDR2 SVGAGI. CDR3 length: 15 amino acids. Turning to this clone: As yet, its antigen is unknown.

Sequencing input: PBMCs. This TCR was sampled from a man aged 25-40 years in good health and CMV-seronegative. The chain couples TRBV6-5 to TRBJ1-4, with D unresolved. The CDR3 sequence: CASSPQTGTNEKLFF. Written as DNA, the CDR3 is TGTGCCAGCAGTCCCCAGACGGGAACTAATGAAAAACTGTTTTTT.